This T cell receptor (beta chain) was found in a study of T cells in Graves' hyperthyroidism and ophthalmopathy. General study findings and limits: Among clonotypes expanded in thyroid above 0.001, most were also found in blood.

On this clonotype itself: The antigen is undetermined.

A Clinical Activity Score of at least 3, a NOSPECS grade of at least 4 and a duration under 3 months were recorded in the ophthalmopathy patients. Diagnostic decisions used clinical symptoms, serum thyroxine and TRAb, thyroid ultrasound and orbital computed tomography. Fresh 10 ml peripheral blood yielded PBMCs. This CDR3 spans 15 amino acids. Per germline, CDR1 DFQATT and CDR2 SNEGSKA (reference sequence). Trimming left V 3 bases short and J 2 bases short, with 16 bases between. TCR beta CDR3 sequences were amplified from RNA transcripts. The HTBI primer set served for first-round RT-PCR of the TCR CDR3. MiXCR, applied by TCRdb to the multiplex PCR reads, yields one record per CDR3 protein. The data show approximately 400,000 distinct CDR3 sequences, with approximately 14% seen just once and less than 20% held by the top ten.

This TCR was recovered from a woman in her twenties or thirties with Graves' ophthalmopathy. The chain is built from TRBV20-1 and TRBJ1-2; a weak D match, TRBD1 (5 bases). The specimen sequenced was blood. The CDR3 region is CSARPPLDRNYGYTF. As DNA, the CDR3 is TGCAGTGCTAGGCCCCCCCTCGACAGAAACTATGGCTACACCTTC.